The entry that follows covers one T cell receptor (beta chain) sequence. Its target is not known. This sample was taken from a study of blood T cells in healthy people across ages. Overall study findings and caveats: Roughly linear age-related decline in beta diversity appeared, significant by age around 40.

A J-beta primer mix and a sample-barcoded 5' primer were used in a second PCR of roughly 6 to 12 cycles. TCRdb recomputed calls from the 5' RACE reads with MiXCR, one row per CDR3 protein. The sample includes approximately 830,000 distinct CDR3 sequences, around two thirds seen only once; the top ten take around a quarter. Every donor provided around 9.3 milliliters of peripheral blood. Samples each had at least 5 micrograms of total RNA extracted. The CDR3 extends over 14 amino acids. CDR1 SEHNR and CDR2 FQNEAQ come from the germline V gene (reference sequence). V was clipped by 5 bases and J by 1 base, with 11 bases between them.

The sequenced sample was blood. The source is a man aged 25 to 40 in good health. The genes are TRBV7-9 and TRBJ1-2, with D possibly TRBD1 on 5 matching bases. The CDR3 protein is CASSRGDGNYGYTF. The CDR3 DNA reads as TGTGCCAGCAGCCGTGGGGACGGTAACTATGGCTACACCTTC.